Following are 26 T cell receptor beta chains from one sample sequenced in a study of blood T cell repertoires in COVID-19. Generated by immunoSEQ multiplex PCR, the TCRdb table keeps only in-frame clones and is missing some. The repertoire has over 250,000 clones, 87% of them found once; the top ten carry about 9.8%. Input material: PBMCs or T cells enriched from blood (not recorded which). All receptors derive from a woman between 18 and 29 years old who had recovered from COVID-19.

In this sample, this clone turned up a few times. The gene calls are TRBV2 and TRBJ1-5; TRBD1 matches 9 bases. This CDR3 is 15 amino acids long. J was trimmed by 7 bases and V by 8 bases; bases with no gene match: 12. Germline values: CDR1 SNHLY, CDR2 FYNNEI. The CDR3 region is CASGRPGQGSQPQHF. CDR3 coding DNA: TGTGCCAGCGGTAGACCGGGACAGGGCTCCCAGCCCCAGCATTTT.

The rearrangement links TRBV27 to TRBJ2-1; TRBD2 aligns across 8 bases. With 5 bases clipped from V and 7 bases from J, the junction kept 7 bases outside the gene matches. Germline V lookup: CDR1 MNHEY, CDR2 SMNVEV (reference sequence). The CDR3 is 14 amino acids. CDR3 loop: CASSHGSGENEQFF. In DNA, the CDR3 is TGTGCCAGCAGTCACGGTAGCGGGGAGAATGAGCAGTTCTTC.

This chain joins TRBV5-1 and TRBJ2-3; 9 bases line up with TRBD1. The germline V gene has CDR1 SGHRS and CDR2 YFSETQ. There are 17 residues in the CDR3. V lost 1 base and J lost 5; bases outside the gene matches: 11. The CDR3 sequence: CASSLPPSGQGIDTQYF. Written as DNA, the CDR3 is TGCGCCAGCAGCTTGCCACCCTCGGGACAGGGAATAGATACGCAGTATTTT. Looking up the rest from reference TRBV5-1 and TRBJ2-3 gives the full variable domain: KAGVTQTPRYLIKTRGQQVTLSCSPISGHRSVSWYQQTPGQGLQFLFEYFSETQRNKGNFPGRFSGRQFSNSRSEMNVSTLELGDSALYLCASSLPPSGQGIDTQYFGPGTRLTVL.

The chain joins TRBV7-3 to TRBJ2-5; D unclear. With 2 bases removed from V and 0 bases from J, the gap between germline ends came to 4 bases. This CDR3 is 13 amino acids long. CDR1 SGHTA and CDR2 FQGTGA come from the germline V gene. The CDR3 reads CASSLSYQETQYF. CDR3 nucleotide sequence: TGTGCCAGCAGCTTATCGTACCAAGAGACCCAGTACTTC.

The count of this clone is one. V usage is TRBV10-3 and J usage is TRBJ2-1; D is undetermined. V lost 0 bases to trimming and J lost 0 bases, with 12 bases between them. This CDR3 contains 17 residues. CDR1 ENHRY and CDR2 SYGVKD come from the germline V gene. The CDR3 reads CAISESNLRSSYNEQFF. DNA for the CDR3: TGTGCCATCAGTGAGTCGAATTTGCGGAGCTCCTACAATGAGCAGTTCTTC.

The chain recombines TRBV28 with TRBJ1-1; weak D call: TRBD1 (5 bases). Germline CDR1 MDHEN, CDR2 SYDVKM. V dropped 2 bases and J dropped 1 base, with 17 bases sitting between them. The CDR3 totals 17 residues. The CDR3 nucleotides read TGTGCCAGCAGTTTACGTCTAGGGGAATTGGGGAACACTGAAGCTTTCTTT. Amino acid sequence: CASSLRLGELGNTEAFF.

The chain combines TRBV30 with TRBJ1-1, with a weak D call TRBD1 (6 bases). The CDR3 is 15 residues long. V was trimmed by 1 base and J by 5 bases, leaving 17 bases between them. Per germline, CDR1 GTSNPN and CDR2 SVGIG (reference sequence). CDR3 protein: CAWSGPTPRGTEAFF. The CDR3 coding sequence is TGTGCCTGGAGTGGACCGACGCCGAGGGGGACTGAAGCTTTCTTT.

This clone has a single count. The V and J genes are TRBV20-1 and TRBJ2-7, with D tentatively TRBD2 (6 bases). In germline, CDR1 is DFQATT, CDR2 SNEGSKA (reference sequence). The CDR3 runs to 11 residues. V lost 7 bases and J lost 1, with 8 bases in between. The CDR3: CSVGGSYEQYF. Written as DNA, the CDR3 is TGCAGTGTGGGGGGTTCCTACGAGCAGTACTTC.

In this sample, this clone turned up a few times. V and J are TRBV7-2 and TRBJ2-7; 9 bases align to TRBD1. Looked up from germline, CDR1 is SGHTA and CDR2 is FQGNSA. The CDR3 is 15 residues long. Trimming cost V 5 bases and J 5 bases; bases outside gene matches: 10. The CDR3 DNA reads TGTGCCAGCAGCCTCCAGGGACAGGGACGGGACGAGCAGTACTTC. As protein: CASSLQGQGRDEQYF.

The J gene is TRBJ1-1, the V gene TRBV12-3 or TRBV12-4; D is undetermined. V dropped 6 bases and J dropped 3 bases, with 11 bases sitting between them. The CDR3 consists of 13 residues. Here the CDR3 reads CASRETYDTEAFF. As DNA, the CDR3 is TGTGCCAGCAGGGAGACTTATGACACTGAAGCTTTCTTT.

The chain is built from TRBV9 and TRBJ1-1; 10 bases agree with TRBD1. This CDR3 is built from 16 residues. Unmatched junction bases numbered 11, after V lost 4 bases and J lost 5 bases. Per the germline V gene, CDR1 is SGDLS and CDR2 is YYNGEE. In nucleotides, the CDR3 is TGTGCCAGCAGCCCCCCACGGGGGACAGGGGTTACTGAAGCTTTCTTT. As protein: CASSPPRGTGVTEAFF.

The J gene is TRBJ2-4, the V gene TRBV4-2, with a weak D call TRBD1 (5 bases). Germline CDR1 is LGHNA and CDR2 is YNFKEQ. V was trimmed by 8 bases and J by 6 bases, leaving 17 bases between them. The CDR3 runs to 14 residues. The CDR3 loop is CASGANSQANIQYF. The CDR3 DNA reads TGTGCCAGCGGGGCTAATTCTCAGGCAAACATTCAGTACTTC.

This chain joins TRBV5-1 and TRBJ1-5, with TRBD1 matching 8 bases. With V trimmed by 5 bases and J by 4 bases, 8 bases remained unmatched. The germline V gene has CDR1 SGHRS and CDR2 YFSETQ. The CDR3 has 15 amino acids. The CDR3 is CASRAGTGDNQPQHF. CDR3 DNA: TGCGCCAGCAGGGCCGGGACAGGCGATAATCAGCCCCAGCATTTT.

V gene TRBV6-6 combines with J gene TRBJ2-5, with TRBD2 identical over 10 bases. CDR3 size: 17 residues. Germline CDR1 and CDR2: MNHNY and SVGAGI (reference sequence). After removal of 5 bases from V and 5 bases from J, the junction contained 14 bases not matched to a gene. The CDR3 reads CASSPALPSGGGETQYF. As DNA, the CDR3 is TGTGCCAGCAGTCCCGCCCTACCTAGCGGGGGTGGGGAGACCCAGTACTTC.

The CDR3 protein is CASTSLAGGNTEAFF. DNA of the CDR3: TGTGCCAGCACCTCCTTGGCAGGGGGCAACACTGAAGCTTTCTTT. V is TRBV7-2 and J is TRBJ1-1, with TRBD1 matching 8 bases. This CDR3 contains 15 residues. Germline V gene lookup returns CDR1 SGHTA and CDR2 FQGNSA. V lost 7 bases to trimming and J lost 2 bases; unmatched junction nucleotides: 9.

This clone was counted a single time. The chain combines TRBV27 with TRBJ1-6; D is perhaps TRBD1 (6 bases). This CDR3 has 16 residues. V lost 10 bases, J lost 5 bases, and 21 bases lay in between. CDR1 MNHEY and CDR2 SMNVEV come from the germline V gene (reference sequence). CDR3 sequence (DNA): TGTGCCACCAAAACCTATAGGGACACCCATAATTCACCCCTCCACTTT. As protein: CATKTYRDTHNSPLHF.

This clone turned up a few times. The chain links TRBV15 to TRBJ2-7; D uncertain. CDR1 and CDR2 from the germline V gene are LNHNV and YYDKDF (reference sequence). The CDR3 length is 13 residues. Trimming stripped 1 base from V and 6 bases from J, with 10 bases between. CDR3 protein: CATSRAIRGEQYF. The CDR3 coding sequence is TGTGCCACCAGCAGAGCGATTAGAGGCGAGCAGTACTTC.

The chain recombines TRBV5-1 with TRBJ2-7; 10 positions match TRBD2. The V and J ends lost 0 bases and 3 bases, in that order; junction bases with no gene match: 3. The CDR3 has 15 residues. The germline gives CDR1 SGHRS, CDR2 YFSETQ. CDR3 region: CASSLVTSGDYEQYF. CDR3 bases: TGCGCCAGCAGCTTGGTTACTAGCGGGGACTACGAGCAGTACTTC.

This clone has more than one count but fewer than ten. This chain joins TRBV21-1 and TRBJ1-6. TRBV21-1 is a listed pseudogene. The CDR3 is 14 amino acids. The DNA for the CDR3 is TGTGCCAGCAGCCCGGGAGGGCAGAATTCACCCCTCCACTTT. The encoded protein is CASSPGGQNSPLHF.

The V and J genes are TRBV4-3 and TRBJ2-1, with TRBD2 as a possible D gene (5 bases). Per germline, CDR1 LGHNA and CDR2 YSLEER. The CDR3 has 15 amino acids. The ends were cut back, 0 bases at V and 9 bases at J, with 15 bases in the middle. This CDR3 reads CASSQDWHRLSEQFF. CDR3 in DNA: TGCGCCAGCAGCCAAGATTGGCACCGACTAAGTGAGCAGTTCTTC.

This clone came up once. The chain links TRBV2 to TRBJ2-2; a weak D match, TRBD2 (6 bases). Germline V gene sequence: CDR1 SNHLY, CDR2 FYNNEI. The CDR3 consists of 15 residues. V was pared by 1 base and J by 6 bases, with 12 bases between. The CDR3 DNA reads as TGTGCCAGCAGTGAAGTCACTCGGGGGTCCGGGGAGCTGTTTTTT. Translated: CASSEVTRGSGELFF.

CDR3 protein: CASSASGTGSTEAFF. The CDR3 DNA reads TGCGCCAGCAGCGCCTCCGGGACAGGGTCCACTGAAGCTTTCTTT. The rearrangement links TRBV5-1 to TRBJ1-1; 9 bases map to TRBD1. Germline assignment: CDR1 SGHRS and CDR2 YFSETQ. CDR3 size: 15 residues. V shed 4 bases, J shed 4 bases, and the junction held 8 bases outside the gene matches.

Details on this clone: Other DNA sequences of this sample code for an identical CDR3. V and J are TRBV19 and TRBJ2-1; D may be TRBD1 (6 bases). In germline, CDR1 is LNHDA, CDR2 SQIVND (reference sequence). Trimming left V 3 bases short and J 7 bases short, with 13 bases between. The CDR3 consists of 14 residues. CDR3 DNA: TGTGCCAGTAGTATTCTTCAGGGGCGGAATGAGCAGTTCTTC. Translation gives CASSILQGRNEQFF. The whole variable domain, remainder taken from reference TRBV19 and TRBJ2-1, is DGGITQSPKYLFRKEGQNVTLSCEQNLNHDAMYWYRQDPGQGLRLIYYSQIVNDFQKGDIAEGYSVSREKKESFPLTVTSAQKNPTAFYLCASSILQGRNEQFFGPGTRLTVL.

This clone has a handful of counts. V and J are TRBV7-2 and TRBJ2-1; no definite D call. Deletions cut 5 bases from V and 0 bases from J, with 11 bases between. Per the germline V gene, CDR1 is SGHTA and CDR2 is FQGNSA. CDR3 length: 15 residues. The CDR3 region has the DNA TGTGCCAGCAGCCCCATCCTAGGCTCCTACAATGAGCAGTTCTTC. It codes for CASSPILGSYNEQFF.

This clone was recorded once. The rearrangement uses TRBV18 and TRBJ2-1, with 8 bases identical to TRBD2. The CDR3 totals 16 residues. Trimming cost V 4 bases and J 0 bases; bases outside gene matches: 5. CDR1 and CDR2 (germline): KGHSH, LQKENI. For the CDR3, the DNA is TGTGCCAGCTCACTACTCAGCGGGAGCTCCTACAATGAGCAGTTCTTC. Its translation is CASSLLSGSSYNEQFF. Full variable domain (rest looked up from reference TRBV18 and TRBJ2-1): NAGVMQNPRHLVRRRGQEARLRCSPMKGHSHVYWYRQLPEEGLKFMVYLQKENIIDESGMPKERFSAEFPKEGPSILRIQQVVRGDSAAYFCASSLLSGSSYNEQFFGPGTRLTVL.

This clone appeared a single time. The rearrangement uses TRBV7-2 and TRBJ1-2, with D possibly being TRBD1 (6 bases). V was shortened by 5 bases and J by 3 bases, with 13 bases between the two germline ends. The CDR3 has 14 residues. Per germline, CDR1 SGHTA and CDR2 FQGNSA. The CDR3: CASSTRQEHYGYTF. CDR3 DNA sequence: TGTGCCAGCAGCACCAGACAGGAACACTATGGCTACACCTTC.